The next 25 T cell receptor beta chains were all read from a single sample in a study of T cells after yellow fever vaccination. TCRdb called the 5' RACE reads again in MiXCR, with one record for every CDR3 protein. This table holds around 530,000 distinct CDR3 sequences, about 15% found once. This sample comprised PBMCs, obtained 5 to 6 days after the first yellow fever vaccination. Every receptor here comes from a man between 18 and 29 years old who received the YFV17D yellow fever vaccine.

A few counts support this clonotype. The rearrangement uses TRBV10-3 and TRBJ2-2, with D possibly TRBD2 on 5 matching bases. Per germline, CDR1 ENHRY and CDR2 SYGVKD. Trimming took off 10 bases at V and 1 base at J, with 10 bases between the two ends. The CDR3 contains 13 residues. The CDR3 bases are TGTGCCACCGGCCGGGGGAACACCGGGGAGCTGTTTTTT. This encodes CATGRGNTGELFF.

This clonotype was observed a few times. The chain carries TRBV7-3 and TRBJ2-7; 8 positions agree with TRBD1. Looked up from germline, CDR1 is SGHTA and CDR2 is FQGTGA. V shed 4 bases and J 5 bases; nucleotides not matched to a gene: 4. The CDR3 sequence is 13 residues long. The CDR3, as DNA: TGTGCCAGCAGCTGGACAGGGCGGGACGAGCAGTACTTC. The encoded protein is CASSWTGRDEQYF.

This chain uses TRBV4-1 with TRBJ2-7; 9 nucleotides match TRBD1. The CDR3 covers 15 residues. The V and J ends lost 2 bases and 3 bases, in that order; junction bases with no gene match: 5. The V gene's germline CDR1 is MGHRA and CDR2 YSYEKL. The CDR3 protein is CASSQPTGGDYEQYF. The CDR3 DNA is TGCGCCAGCAGCCAACCGACAGGGGGGGACTACGAGCAGTACTTC.

This clonotype occurred many times. V is TRBV5-1 and J is TRBJ2-3; D gene ambiguous. Germline assignment: CDR1 SGHRS and CDR2 YFSETQ. V was cut by 5 bases and J by 0 bases, with 10 bases left in between. This CDR3 region has 14 residues. CDR3 sequence: CASSAGSSTDTQYF. CDR3 nucleotides: TGCGCCAGCAGTGCAGGTTCTAGCACAGATACGCAGTATTTT.

Written as DNA, the CDR3 is TGTGCCAGCAGTTTATTATCGGGGGCTGATGGCTACACCTTC. This sequence encodes CASSLLSGADGYTF. The rearrangement joins TRBV12-3 or TRBV12-4 to TRBJ1-2; tentative D call: TRBD1 (6 bases). CDR3 size: 14 residues. The V gene lost 2 bases and the J gene lost 6 bases, with 13 bases spanning the gap.

In this sample, this clonotype turned up a few times. V is TRBV12-3 or TRBV12-4 and J is TRBJ1-5, with D tentatively TRBD1 (6 bases). This CDR3 comprises 14 residues. The ends were cut back, 3 bases at V and 4 bases at J, with 10 bases in the middle. CDR3 amino acids: CASSLVTGNQPQHF. The CDR3, as DNA: TGTGCCAGCAGTTTGGTCACAGGGAATCAGCCCCAGCATTTT.

This clonotype has just a few counts. The chain has TRBV6-1 and TRBJ2-2; D might be TRBD2 (5 bases). V was cut by 8 bases and J by 6 bases, with 16 bases left in between. Germline lookup yields CDR1 MNHNS and CDR2 SASEGT. The CDR3 runs to 14 residues. Here the CDR3 reads CASGEGEWPGELFF. The CDR3 nucleotides read TGTGCCAGCGGAGAGGGCGAATGGCCCGGGGAGCTGTTTTTT.

This clonotype was seen more than once but under ten times. The chain has TRBV4-3 and TRBJ1-1, with a weak D call TRBD1 (5 bases). Germline V CDR1 and CDR2: LGHNA, YSLEER. The CDR3 spans 15 residues. V dropped 7 bases and J dropped 0 bases, with 15 bases sitting between them. CDR3 sequence: CASTGGVQMNTEAFF. CDR3 DNA: TGCGCCAGCACCGGGGGGGTCCAGATGAACACTGAAGCTTTCTTT.

This clonotype was seen only a few times. V usage is TRBV12-3 or TRBV12-4 and J usage is TRBJ1-4, with no clear D. V was pared by 2 bases and J by 6 bases, with 7 bases between. The CDR3 extends over 13 amino acids. In DNA form, the CDR3 reads TGTGCCAGCAGTTTATGGTGGTATGAAAAACTGTTTTTT. This sequence encodes CASSLWWYEKLFF.

CDR3 bases: TGTGCCAGCAGTGTTCGGAGGGGCCGGGAGACCCAGTACTTC. Encoded protein: CASSVRRGRETQYF. The V gene is TRBV25-1, the J gene TRBJ2-5; perhaps TRBD2 as D (6 bases). CDR1 and CDR2 from the germline V gene are MGHDK and SYGVNS. V dropped 4 bases and J dropped 5 bases, with 14 bases sitting between them. This CDR3 region has 14 residues.

The rearrangement joins TRBV12-3 or TRBV12-4 to TRBJ1-1; 9 bases align to TRBD1. V lost 7 bases and J lost 1; bases outside the gene matches: 1. The CDR3 contains 13 residues. Here the CDR3 DNA reads TGTGCCAGCACACAGGGGGCGAACACTGAAGCTTTCTTT. As protein: CASTQGANTEAFF.

In this sample, this clonotype turned up many times. V is TRBV5-1 and J is TRBJ2-1, with 12 bases fitting TRBD2. V shed 3 bases and J 0 bases; nucleotides not matched to a gene: 4. Germline CDR1 SGHRS, CDR2 YFSETQ. The CDR3 runs 17 residues. CDR3 DNA sequence: TGCGCCAGCAGCTCCGGACTAGCGGGGAGCTCCTACAATGAGCAGTTCTTC. This encodes CASSSGLAGSSYNEQFF.

The rearrangement uses TRBV5-1 and TRBJ1-2, with TRBD1 as a possible D gene (6 bases). The CDR3 is 14 residues long. V lost 0 bases, J lost 7 bases, and 13 bases lay in between. Germline V gives CDR1 SGHRS, CDR2 YFSETQ. CDR3 sequence (DNA): TGCGCCAGCAGCTTGGCGTGGACAGAAGCTGGCTACACCTTC. Residues: CASSLAWTEAGYTF.

V gene TRBV4-1 combines with J gene TRBJ2-3; 11 nucleotides agree with TRBD1. CDR3 length equals 17 residues. CDR1 MGHRA and CDR2 YSYEKL come from the germline V gene. With 7 bases clipped from V and 5 bases from J, the junction kept 14 bases outside the gene matches. The CDR3 DNA is TGCGCCAGCAACTCCCGCCAAGGGGGACAGGGGGGAGATACGCAGTATTTT. This sequence encodes CASNSRQGGQGGDTQYF.

This clonotype was seen only a few times. The chain joins TRBV19 to TRBJ2-1; D possibly matches TRBD1 or TRBD2 (5 bases each). V was trimmed by 7 bases and J by 0 bases, leaving 16 bases between them. Germline assignment: CDR1 LNHDA and CDR2 SQIVND (reference sequence). CDR3 length: 16 amino acids. In nucleotides, the CDR3 is TGTGCCAGTACCCAGAGAGCGAGGGGCTCCTACAATGAGCAGTTCTTC. It encodes CASTQRARGSYNEQFF.

The chain links TRBV6-1 to TRBJ1-4; 7 bases agree with TRBD1. CDR3 size: 15 residues. CDR1 MNHNS and CDR2 SASEGT come from the germline V gene. V gave up 6 bases and J gave up 2 bases; unmatched junction bases: 6. The CDR3 nucleotides read TGTGCCAGCAGCGTCGACAGGGCCACTAATGAAAAACTGTTTTTT. Translated, it gives CASSVDRATNEKLFF.

This clonotype was seen repeatedly, ten times or more. The chain uses TRBV5-1 and TRBJ2-3, with a weak D call TRBD2 (5 bases). The CDR3 runs to 14 residues. Germline V CDR1 and CDR2: SGHRS, YFSETQ. Trimming removed 4 bases at V and 4 bases at J, with 13 bases between. Written as DNA, the CDR3 is TGCGCCAGCAGCCTGGCCGGGGTACCAGATACGCAGTATTTT. It is translated as CASSLAGVPDTQYF.

V is TRBV5-1 and J is TRBJ2-5; tentatively, D is TRBD1 (7 bases). CDR1 is SGHRS and CDR2 is YFSETQ in the germline V gene. CDR3 length: 15 residues. V was trimmed by 0 bases and J by 4 bases, leaving 13 bases between them. In DNA, the CDR3 is TGCGCCAGCAGCTTGGCCGGGCAGGGGGGAGAGACCCAGTACTTC. This gives the protein CASSLAGQGGETQYF. Variable domain in full (rest from reference TRBV5-1 and TRBJ2-5): KAGVTQTPRYLIKTRGQQVTLSCSPISGHRSVSWYQQTPGQGLQFLFEYFSETQRNKGNFPGRFSGRQFSNSRSEMNVSTLELGDSALYLCASSLAGQGGETQYFGPGTRLLVL.

This clonotype was found a few times. In nucleotides, the CDR3 is TGCAGTGCAAAAAGCGGGGAAAGCACAGATACGCAGTATTTT. Translation: CSAKSGESTDTQYF. V is TRBV20-1 and J is TRBJ2-3; 7 nucleotides match TRBD2. The CDR3 sequence is 14 residues long. The germline V gene encodes CDR1 DFQATT and CDR2 SNEGSKA (reference sequence). V lost 6 bases, J lost 0 bases, and 6 bases stayed unmatched.

This clonotype occurred a few times. V gene TRBV4-3 combines with J gene TRBJ1-2; the D gene is possibly TRBD1 (6 bases). The CDR3 covers 20 residues. The germline CDR1 and CDR2 sequences are LGHNA and YSLEER. V was clipped by 0 bases and J by 0 bases, with 23 bases between them. Written as DNA, the CDR3 is TGCGCCAGCAGCCAAGAGCAAAGTGGTGGGGGGCTGGGACCTAACTATGGCTACACCTTC. Translation: CASSQEQSGGGLGPNYGYTF.

This chain connects TRBV7-8 to TRBJ1-6, with 8 bases identical to TRBD1. With 6 bases clipped from V and 7 bases from J, the junction kept 8 bases outside the gene matches. The germline CDR1 and CDR2 sequences are SGHVS and FQNEAQ. The CDR3 runs 15 residues. The chain's CDR3 is CASRLRTGRNSPLHF. CDR3 in DNA: TGTGCCAGCAGACTCAGGACAGGGAGAAATTCACCCCTCCACTTT.

The genes are TRBV10-3 and TRBJ2-1, with 9 nucleotides matching TRBD1. Per the germline V gene, CDR1 is ENHRY and CDR2 is SYGVKD. The V gene end was trimmed by 6 bases and the J gene end by 2 bases; junction bases not matched to a gene: 11. There are 17 residues in the CDR3. CDR3 bases: TGTGCCATCAGCGCCCAATTGGGACAGGGCACCTACAATGAGCAGTTCTTC. Amino acid sequence: CAISAQLGQGTYNEQFF.

The chain recombines TRBV7-8 with TRBJ2-1, with 8 positions matching TRBD2. Germline V gene sequence: CDR1 SGHVS, CDR2 FQNEAQ. V was pared by 2 bases and J by 7 bases, with 7 bases of the junction left unmatched. The CDR3 contains 15 residues. The CDR3 DNA reads as TGTGCCAGCAGCTTAAGGCGGGGGGCAGAAAATGAGCAGTTCTTC. This gives the protein CASSLRRGAENEQFF.

This clonotype was counted between two and nine times. This chain links TRBV15 with TRBJ2-7; 9 bases map to TRBD2. With 0 bases clipped from V and 1 base from J, the junction kept 1 base outside the gene matches. The germline V gene has CDR1 LNHNV and CDR2 YYDKDF (reference sequence). The CDR3 consists of 15 residues. The CDR3 sequence is CATSRDLAGSYEQYF. In nucleotides, the CDR3 is TGTGCCACCAGCAGAGATCTAGCGGGGTCCTACGAGCAGTACTTC. The full variable domain, with the rest looked up from reference TRBV15 and TRBJ2-7, is DAMVIQNPRYQVTQFGKPVTLSCSQTLNHNVMYWYQQKSSQAPKLLFHYYDKDFNNEADTPDNFQSRRPNTSFCFLDIRSPGLGDTAMYLCATSRDLAGSYEQYFGPGTRLTVT.

V is TRBV5-1 and J is TRBJ2-1; 7 bases align to TRBD2. Germline values: CDR1 SGHRS, CDR2 YFSETQ. CDR3 length equals 15 residues. The junction had 12 bases not matched to a gene; V was cut back by 0 bases and J by 12 bases. The CDR3 spells CASSLGGQGLNMQFF. The DNA of the CDR3 is TGCGCCAGCAGCTTGGGGGGCCAGGGACTAAATATGCAGTTCTTC.